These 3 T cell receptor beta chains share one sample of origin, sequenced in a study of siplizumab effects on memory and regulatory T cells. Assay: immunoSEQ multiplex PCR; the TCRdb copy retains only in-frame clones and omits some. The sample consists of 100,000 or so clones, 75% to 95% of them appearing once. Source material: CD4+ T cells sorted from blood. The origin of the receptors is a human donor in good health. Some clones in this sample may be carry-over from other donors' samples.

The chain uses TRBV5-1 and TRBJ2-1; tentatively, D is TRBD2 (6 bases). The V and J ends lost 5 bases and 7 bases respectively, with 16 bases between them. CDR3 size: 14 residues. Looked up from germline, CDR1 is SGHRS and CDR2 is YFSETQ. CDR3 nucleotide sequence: TGCGCCAGCAGGGTAGGGGAGGCACGGAATGAGCAGTTCTTC. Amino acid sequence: CASRVGEARNEQFF.

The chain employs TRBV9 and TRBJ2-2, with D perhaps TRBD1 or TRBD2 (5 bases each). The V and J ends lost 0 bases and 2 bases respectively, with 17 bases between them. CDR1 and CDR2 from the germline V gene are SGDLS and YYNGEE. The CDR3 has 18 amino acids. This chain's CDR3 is CASSVVSGRAQNTGELFF. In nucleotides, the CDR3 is TGTGCCAGCAGCGTAGTTTCGGGACGGGCGCAAAACACCGGGGAGCTGTTTTTT.

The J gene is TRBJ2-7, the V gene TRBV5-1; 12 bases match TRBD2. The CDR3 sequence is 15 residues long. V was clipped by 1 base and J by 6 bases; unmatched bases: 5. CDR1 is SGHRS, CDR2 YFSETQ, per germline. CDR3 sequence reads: CASSLLLAGGPEQYF. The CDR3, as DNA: TGCGCCAGCAGCTTGCTGCTAGCGGGAGGGCCCGAGCAGTACTTC. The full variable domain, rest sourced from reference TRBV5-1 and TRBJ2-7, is KAGVTQTPRYLIKTRGQQVTLSCSPISGHRSVSWYQQTPGQGLQFLFEYFSETQRNKGNFPGRFSGRQFSNSRSEMNVSTLELGDSALYLCASSLLLAGGPEQYFGPGTRLTVT.